The T cell receptor beta chain described here comes from a study of T cell responses to AZD1222 COVID-19 vaccine. For the study at large: Combined were second doses at about 4 or about 12 weeks. General study results and limits: White British donors predominated, females outnumbered males, and clonal diversity was possibly underestimated. It was only after the peak T cell response that any repertoires were sampled.

CDR1 is LGHNT, CDR2 FRNRAP, per germline. V lost 7 bases to trimming and J lost 3 bases, with 22 bases between them. The CDR3 sequence is 17 residues long. Concerning this clone itself: Its target is unknown.

Profiling relied on immunoSEQ multiplex PCR, and the TCRdb table lists in-frame clones only, not all of them. The sample lists 95,000 to 110,000 clones, roughly 89% occurring once. The chain is built from TRBV12-5 and TRBJ1-3; D gene uncertain. Here the sequenced sample was peripheral blood, taken on day 0 of AZD1222 vaccination. This clonotype was obtained from an adult in good health. This chain's CDR3 is CASVPQGLQMNGNTIYF. The CDR3 DNA reads TGTGCTAGTGTTCCTCAAGGGTTGCAGATGAATGGAAACACCATATATTTT.